The 31 T cell receptor beta chains below all came from one sample that was sequenced in a study of blood T cell repertoires in COVID-19. Assay used: immunoSEQ multiplex PCR; TCRdb lists only in-frame clones, some missing. The sample contains 250,000 or so clones, 70% to 85% of which appear only once. Sequencing was done on a sample of peripheral blood. These receptors were collected from a woman of 80 years or more with acute or convalescent COVID-19.

The chain combines TRBV14 with TRBJ1-4; the D gene is possibly TRBD1 (5 bases). This CDR3 has 16 amino acids. Trimming took 2 bases from V and 7 from J, leaving 17 bases between them. Germline V lookup: CDR1 SGHDN, CDR2 FVKESK. The CDR3 region has the DNA TGTGCCAGCAGCCAATTGGAGGGGAAGGGACTTGAAAAACTGTTTTTT. Its protein product is CASSQLEGKGLEKLFF.

The table lists this clone with many counts. The chain joins TRBV5-1 to TRBJ1-1, with D tentatively TRBD1 (6 bases). The V gene lost 4 bases and the J gene lost 8 bases, with 15 bases spanning the gap. Germline V gene sequence: CDR1 SGHRS, CDR2 YFSETQ. This CDR3 is 13 amino acids long. The DNA of the CDR3 is TGCGCCAGCAGCGATCAACAGGGTGGGGAAGCTTTCTTT. Its translation: CASSDQQGGEAFF.

This clone was seen more than once but under ten times. A read error may account for a junction end that differs from germline. The chain couples TRBV28 to TRBJ2-7; D may be TRBD2 (7 bases). CDR3 size: 12 residues. Per germline, CDR1 MDHEN and CDR2 SYDVKM. In DNA, the CDR3 is TGTGCCAGCAAAGTCTCGGGGGGCCCGGCGGACTTC. Amino acids: CASKVSGGPADF.

J is TRBJ2-2 and V is TRBV5-5, with unresolved D. The CDR3 runs to 12 residues. The germline V gene has CDR1 SGHKS and CDR2 YYEKEE (reference sequence). V lost 4 bases to trimming and J lost 13 bases, with 14 bases between them. CDR3 loop: CASSMVGRGLFF. The CDR3, as DNA: TGTGCCAGCAGCATGGTTGGTCGAGGGCTGTTTTTT.

This rearrangement joins TRBV4-1 to TRBJ1-1; D is ambiguous. Germline V gene sequence: CDR1 MGHRA, CDR2 YSYEKL. This CDR3 has 15 residues. The V end lost 3 bases, the J end lost 0 bases, and 11 bases lay between the germline ends. The CDR3 protein is CASSQRGGVNTEAFF. The CDR3 bases are TGCGCCAGCAGCCAGAGAGGCGGGGTGAACACTGAAGCTTTCTTT.

The chain has TRBV3-1 (or the pseudogene TRBV3-2) and TRBJ1-1; maybe TRBD1 (6 bases). CDR3 size: 13 residues. Germline lookup yields CDR1 LGHDT and CDR2 YNNKEL (reference sequence). Trimming left V 7 bases short and J 3 bases short, with 12 bases between. The chain's CDR3 is CASNQGPDTEAFF. Written as DNA, the CDR3 is TGTGCCAGCAACCAGGGGCCCGACACTGAAGCTTTCTTT.

The gene calls are TRBV6-1 and TRBJ2-7; no clear D. CDR3 size: 14 residues. The ends were cut back, 3 bases at V and 7 bases at J, with 16 bases in the middle. Per the germline V gene, CDR1 is MNHNS and CDR2 is SASEGT. CDR3 sequence (DNA): TGTGCCAGCAGTGAGAGTCTACCAGCTAGAGAGCAGTACTTC. Amino acids: CASSESLPAREQYF.

V and J are TRBV4-1 and TRBJ1-6; TRBD1 agrees at 7 bases. J lost 3 bases, V lost 6 bases, and 5 bases had no gene match. This CDR3 is 15 amino acids long. CDR1 MGHRA and CDR2 YSYEKL come from the germline V gene. CDR3 bases: TGCGCCAGCAGGGGAAGACAGGGCTATAATTCACCCCTCCACTTT. This gives the protein CASRGRQGYNSPLHF.

The chain links TRBV3-1 (or the pseudogene TRBV3-2) to TRBJ1-2; 10 nucleotides align to TRBD1. The germline V gene has CDR1 LGHDT and CDR2 YNNKEL (reference sequence). CDR3 size: 16 residues. The trim removed 1 base at V and 5 bases at J, leaving 7 bases unmatched. The CDR3 DNA reads TGTGCCAGCAGCCAAGCGAGAGGACAGGGGGATTATGGCTACACCTTC. This translates into CASSQARGQGDYGYTF.

CDR3 coding DNA: TGTGCCAGCAGCCCCGCCCCCCAGACTAGGGGTGATGAGCAGTTCTTC. This gives the protein CASSPAPQTRGDEQFF. V is TRBV5-4 and J is TRBJ2-1, with D perhaps matching TRBD2 (6 bases). The CDR3 spans 16 residues. Trimming took 4 bases from V and 8 from J, leaving 22 bases between them. Germline V gene data show CDR1 as SGHNT and CDR2 as YYREEE (reference sequence).

This sequence joins TRBV5-1 and TRBJ1-6, with 8 bases fitting TRBD1. The V segment lost 0 bases and the J segment 10 bases; nucleotides outside the gene matches: 6. The CDR3 has 15 amino acids. Germline CDR1 SGHRS, CDR2 YFSETQ. CDR3 in amino acids: CASSLEGAGGSPLHF. CDR3 bases: TGCGCCAGCAGCTTGGAAGGGGCAGGGGGCTCACCCCTCCACTTT.

This chain joins TRBV3-1 (or the pseudogene TRBV3-2) and TRBJ1-2; D is uncertain. The CDR3 runs to 14 residues. Trimming removed 2 bases at V and 3 bases at J, with 10 bases between. CDR1 LGHDT and CDR2 YNNKEL come from the germline V gene (reference sequence). The CDR3 bases are TGTGCCAGCAGCCAACGTACTAGGGACTATGGCTACACCTTC. Translated, it gives CASSQRTRDYGYTF.

This chain links TRBV28 with TRBJ2-1, with 10 bases aligning to TRBD1. The germline CDR1 and CDR2 sequences are MDHEN and SYDVKM. The CDR3 has 16 residues. The V and J ends lost 1 base and 9 bases, in that order; junction bases with no gene match: 9. The chain's CDR3 is CASSLSPGQGLGEQFF. The CDR3 region has the DNA TGTGCCAGCAGTTTATCCCCGGGACAGGGGTTAGGTGAGCAGTTCTTC.

The J gene is TRBJ2-6, the V gene TRBV19; tentative D call: TRBD1 (5 bases). The CDR3 is 19 residues long. The germline V gene has CDR1 LNHDA and CDR2 SQIVND (reference sequence). Trimming stripped 0 bases from V and 0 bases from J, with 15 bases between. In DNA, the CDR3 is TGTGCCAGTAGTATAGAGGGCAGGGCGTGGGTCTCTGGGGCCAACGTCCTGACTTTC. Amino acids: CASSIEGRAWVSGANVLTF.

V and J are TRBV27 and TRBJ2-1; 10 bases map to TRBD1. The CDR3 loop spans 14 amino acids. Looked up from germline, CDR1 is MNHEY and CDR2 is SMNVEV (reference sequence). The junction had 7 bases not matched to a gene; V was cut back by 6 bases and J by 8 bases. The CDR3 loop is CASSRDRGSYEQFF. CDR3 sequence (DNA): TGTGCCAGCAGCCGGGACAGGGGATCGTATGAGCAGTTCTTC.

The J gene is TRBJ2-5, the V gene TRBV4-3; 11 nucleotides agree with TRBD2. V lost 0 bases to trimming and J lost 5 bases; unmatched junction nucleotides: 5. CDR3 size: 16 residues. Germline V gene lookup returns CDR1 LGHNA and CDR2 YSLEER. CDR3 nucleotide sequence: TGCGCCAGCAGCCAAGATAGCGGGGGGGCCTGGGAGACCCAGTACTTC. This encodes CASSQDSGGAWETQYF.

The V and J genes are TRBV11-2 and TRBJ2-2; 7 nucleotides align to TRBD1. The CDR3 is made up of 15 amino acids. The germline V gene has CDR1 SGHAT and CDR2 FQNNGV. The junction had 9 bases not matched to a gene; V was cut back by 5 bases and J by 6 bases. CDR3 loop: CASSREDRFAGELFF. Here the CDR3 DNA reads TGTGCCAGCAGCCGAGAGGACAGGTTCGCCGGGGAGCTGTTTTTT.

The chain links TRBV7-9 to TRBJ2-1, with 11 bases lining up with TRBD2. CDR1 and CDR2 (germline): SEHNR, FQNEAQ (reference sequence). The CDR3 covers 15 residues. The V and J ends lost 1 base and 5 bases, in that order; junction bases with no gene match: 1. The CDR3 DNA follows: TGTGCCAGCAGCTTAGAGGGACTAGCGGACAATGAGCAGTTCTTC. This gives the protein CASSLEGLADNEQFF.

V gene TRBV6-5 combines with J gene TRBJ1-6; D might be TRBD1 (5 bases). CDR3 length: 15 residues. Trimming stripped 7 bases from V and 7 bases from J, with 17 bases between. CDR1 and CDR2 from the germline V gene are MNHEY and SVGAGI. CDR3 bases: TGTGCCAGCATTTTGCTAATGGCAGGGAATTCACCCCTCCACTTT. This encodes CASILLMAGNSPLHF.

The rearrangement uses TRBV28 and TRBJ1-2, with a possible D match to TRBD1 (6 bases). From germline, CDR1 is MDHEN and CDR2 SYDVKM. The CDR3 contains 12 residues. V gave up 5 bases and J gave up 6 bases, with 10 bases separating them. The CDR3 nucleotides are TGTGCCAGCAGTCAAACAGGGCATGGCTACACCTTC. Its translation is CASSQTGHGYTF.

This sequence joins TRBV2 and TRBJ1-4; 9 nucleotides agree with TRBD1. V shed 9 bases, J shed 2 bases, and the junction held 1 base outside the gene matches. Germline assignment: CDR1 SNHLY and CDR2 FYNNEI. The CDR3 is made up of 13 amino acids. The CDR3 nucleotides read TGTGCCAGGGACAGGGGTACTAATGAAAAACTGTTTTTT. This gives the protein CARDRGTNEKLFF.

The rearrangement joins TRBV30 to TRBJ1-1; no clear D gene. CDR1 and CDR2 (germline): GTSNPN, SVGIG (reference sequence). Trimming shortened V by 0 bases and J by 11 bases, and 13 bases separated the two germline ends. This CDR3 contains 12 residues. CDR3 region: CAWSVLAVQAFF. CDR3 bases: TGTGCCTGGAGTGTATTGGCAGTGCAGGCTTTCTTT.

The J gene is TRBJ2-2, the V gene TRBV15; 10 bases map to TRBD2. In germline, CDR1 is LNHNV, CDR2 YYDKDF (reference sequence). V shed 0 bases, J shed 6 bases, and the junction held 4 bases outside the gene matches. The CDR3 length is 16 residues. CDR3: CATSRDRLAGAGELFF. The CDR3 nucleotides read TGTGCCACCAGCAGAGATCGCCTAGCGGGAGCCGGGGAGCTGTTTTTT.

The rearrangement links TRBV5-1 to TRBJ1-3; a possible D gene is TRBD1 (6 bases). V was trimmed by 0 bases and J by 2 bases, leaving 12 bases between them. The CDR3 spans 16 residues. CDR1 is SGHRS, CDR2 YFSETQ, per germline. The CDR3 DNA reads TGCGCCAGCAGCTTGGGGGCCGGGACACCTGGAAACACCATATATTTT. This gives the protein CASSLGAGTPGNTIYF.

This clone was observed a few times. V gene TRBV10-3 combines with J gene TRBJ1-1; D possibly corresponds to TRBD1 (6 bases). Per the germline V gene, CDR1 is ENHRY and CDR2 is SYGVKD. The V end lost 7 bases, the J end lost 1 base, and 10 bases lay between the germline ends. The CDR3 is made up of 13 amino acids. CDR3: CAITRQENTEAFF. CDR3 nucleotides: TGTGCCATCACCAGACAGGAGAACACTGAAGCTTTCTTT.

The chain joins TRBV9 to TRBJ2-5, with 8 positions matching TRBD2. This CDR3 has 16 amino acids. Germline CDR1 and CDR2: SGDLS and YYNGEE. V was clipped by 5 bases and J by 7 bases; unmatched bases: 16. CDR3 in DNA: TGTGCCAGCAGTGCCCCCGTTCCGGGGGGGCTCGGGACCCAGTACTTC. Protein product: CASSAPVPGGLGTQYF. The full variable domain, with the rest looked up from reference TRBV9 and TRBJ2-5, is DSGVTQTPKHLITATGQRVTLRCSPRSGDLSVYWYQQSLDQGLQFLIQYYNGEERAKGNILERFSAQQFPDLHSELNLSSLELGDSALYFCASSAPVPGGLGTQYFGPGTRLLVL.

The V and J genes are TRBV5-6 and TRBJ2-3, with TRBD2 identical over 14 bases. CDR1 and CDR2 (germline): SGHDT, YYEEEE. The CDR3 loop spans 17 amino acids. V was pared by 2 bases and J by 3 bases, with 5 bases of the junction left unmatched. The CDR3 DNA follows: TGTGCCAGCAGCTTCCTCGGACTAGCGGGGGGTACAGATACGCAGTATTTT. Translation gives CASSFLGLAGGTDTQYF.

This CDR3 is CASSVLGTVNTEAFF. The CDR3, as DNA: TGTGCCAGCAGCGTATTAGGGACAGTGAACACTGAAGCTTTCTTT. The chain is built from TRBV9 and TRBJ1-1; 7 bases agree with TRBD1. V shed 1 base and J 0 bases; nucleotides not matched to a gene: 3. This CDR3 is 15 amino acids long. Germline V gene lookup returns CDR1 SGDLS and CDR2 YYNGEE.

The rearrangement joins TRBV5-8 to TRBJ2-7, with 7 bases lining up with TRBD1. The germline CDR1 and CDR2 sequences are SGHTS and YDEGEE. Germline trimming cut 2 bases from V and 4 bases from J; bases unmatched to any gene: 9. This CDR3 is 15 amino acids long. CDR3 loop: CASSLNMDRPYEQYF. The CDR3 DNA is TGTGCCAGCAGCTTAAATATGGACAGGCCGTACGAGCAGTACTTC.

V gene TRBV2 combines with J gene TRBJ2-5; TRBD1 matches 10 bases. Germline CDR1 and CDR2: SNHLY and FYNNEI. V lost 6 bases and J lost 5; bases outside the gene matches: 6. This CDR3 has 14 amino acids. The chain's CDR3 is CASRDGTGVETQYF. CDR3 nucleotide sequence: TGTGCCAGCAGGGATGGGACAGGGGTGGAGACCCAGTACTTC.

This clone showed up just once. The chain links TRBV10-3 to TRBJ1-6; D is perhaps TRBD1 (6 bases). V shed 10 bases and J shed 6 bases, with 16 bases lying between them. Germline CDR1 and CDR2: ENHRY and SYGVKD. The CDR3 length is 14 residues. The CDR3 region is CATKQGNANSPLHF. For the CDR3, the DNA is TGTGCCACAAAACAGGGAAATGCTAATTCACCCCTCCACTTT.